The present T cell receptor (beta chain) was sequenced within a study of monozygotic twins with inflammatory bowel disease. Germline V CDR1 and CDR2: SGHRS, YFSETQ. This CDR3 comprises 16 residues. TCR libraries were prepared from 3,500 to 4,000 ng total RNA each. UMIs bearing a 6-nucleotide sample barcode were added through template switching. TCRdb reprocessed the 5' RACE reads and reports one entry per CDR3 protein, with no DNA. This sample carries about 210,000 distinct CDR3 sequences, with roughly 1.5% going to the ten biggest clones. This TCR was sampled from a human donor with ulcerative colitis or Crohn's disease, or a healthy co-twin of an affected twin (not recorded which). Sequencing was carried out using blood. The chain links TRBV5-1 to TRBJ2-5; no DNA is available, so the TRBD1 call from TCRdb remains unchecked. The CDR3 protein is CASSLIMTATQETQYF. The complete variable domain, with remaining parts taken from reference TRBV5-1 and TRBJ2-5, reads KAGVTQTPRYLIKTRGQQVTLSCSPISGHRSVSWYQQTPGQGLQFLFEYFSETQRNKGNFPGRFSGRQFSNSRSEMNVSTLELGDSALYLCASSLIMTATQETQYFGPGTRLLVL.